The 17 T cell receptor beta chains below were found in one sample sequenced in a study of T cell responses to AZD1222 COVID-19 vaccine (dated by TCRdb to about 2021). The meaning of the sample's time point label: baseline before first vaccination. What the treatment or condition label conveys for this sample: meningococcal conjugate vaccine given as trial control. Libraries were constructed by the immunoSEQ multiplex PCR assay. Entries here come from immuneACCESS through TCRdb and include only in-frame sequences with V and J called. Some clones fail to appear in such tables; in the studies checked, an unresolved V gene covers under half of the shortfall, and the cause of the remainder is unknown. This sample gives 75,000 to 95,000 clones in total; under 95% of them show up just once. Of the sample, roughly 6.8% is held by the ten largest clones. The material sequenced was peripheral blood, taken on day 0 of MenACWY control vaccination. These receptors came from an adult in good health.

The V and J genes are TRBV4-3 and TRBJ2-1, with D uncertain. Deletions cut 0 bases from V and 7 bases from J, with 7 bases between. This CDR3 has 13 residues. Germline V lookup: CDR1 LGHNA, CDR2 YSLEER. As DNA, the CDR3 is TGCGCCAGCAGCCAAGACGTAGTGAATGAGCAGTTCTTC. It yields the protein CASSQDVVNEQFF.

V and J are TRBV12-2 and TRBJ2-5. TRBV12-2 is a recognized pseudogene. This CDR3 has 14 amino acids. This CDR3 is CASRLRGPGETQYF. CDR3 sequence (DNA): TGTGCAAGTCGCTTAAGGGGACCCGGGGAGACCCAGTACTTC.

V usage is TRBV27 and J usage is TRBJ1-5; D is perhaps TRBD1 (5 bases). This CDR3 region has 14 residues. Germline CDR1 reads MNHEY; CDR2 reads SMNVEV (reference sequence). Between the trimmed V and J ends, which lost 7 bases and 3 bases, there was a span of 13 bases. The CDR3 reads CASKDQGANQPQHF. CDR3 nucleotide sequence: TGTGCCAGCAAGGATCAGGGTGCCAATCAGCCCCAGCATTTT.

The chain has TRBV6-5 and TRBJ1-6; D is uncertain. The CDR3 is made up of 12 amino acids. Looked up from germline, CDR1 is MNHEY and CDR2 is SVGAGI. Trimming removed 7 bases at V and 10 bases at J, with 11 bases between. As DNA, the CDR3 is TGTGCCAGCAATTCGTGGAGGTCACCCCTCCACTTT. It specifies CASNSWRSPLHF.

The chain links TRBV4-1 to TRBJ1-5; D not resolved. CDR1 is MGHRA and CDR2 is YSYEKL in the germline V gene. The ends were cut back, 0 bases at V and 3 bases at J, with 15 bases in the middle. The CDR3 is made up of 17 amino acids. CDR3 coding DNA: TGCGCCAGCAGCCAAGAGGTTCAGAAACCTATCAATCAGCCCCAGCATTTT. Its translation is CASSQEVQKPINQPQHF.

J is TRBJ2-1 and V is TRBV9; tentatively, D is TRBD1 (6 bases). Between the trimmed V and J ends, which lost 0 bases and 8 bases, there was a span of 12 bases. From germline, CDR1 is SGDLS and CDR2 YYNGEE. CDR3 length equals 14 residues. In DNA, the CDR3 is TGTGCCAGCAGCGTAGAATTCTCAGGGGATGAGCAGTTCTTC. Amino acids: CASSVEFSGDEQFF.

This chain joins TRBV5-1 and TRBJ1-6; D is ambiguous. The CDR3 consists of 15 residues. Germline V CDR1 and CDR2: SGHRS, YFSETQ. The germline V and J ends were trimmed by 7 bases and 0 bases, with 11 bases remaining between them. CDR3 in DNA: TGCGCCAGCCGGTACAGCAGCTCCTATAATTCACCCCTCCACTTT. Protein product: CASRYSSSYNSPLHF. Supplemented by reference TRBV5-1 and TRBJ1-6, the full variable domain reads KAGVTQTPRYLIKTRGQQVTLSCSPISGHRSVSWYQQTPGQGLQFLFEYFSETQRNKGNFPGRFSGRQFSNSRSEMNVSTLELGDSALYLCASRYSSSYNSPLHFGNGTRLTVT.

This chain joins TRBV3-1 (or the pseudogene TRBV3-2) and TRBJ1-2; 7 bases are a match to TRBD1. Germline loops: CDR1 LGHDT, CDR2 YNNKEL (reference sequence). The CDR3 is 14 amino acids. Trimming at V came to 0 bases and at J to 4 bases, leaving 2 bases not matched to a gene. CDR3 DNA sequence: TGTGCCAGCAGCCAAGAAGGGACAGCCTATGGCTACACCTTC. It codes for CASSQEGTAYGYTF.

The chain recombines TRBV7-3 with TRBJ2-5; no reliable D call. Trimming took off 2 bases at V and 4 bases at J, with 8 bases between the two ends. The CDR3 loop spans 13 amino acids. Germline CDR1 and CDR2: SGHTA and FQGTGA. The CDR3 bases are TGTGCCAGCAGCTTACGTCCGGCAGAGACCCAGTACTTC. This encodes CASSLRPAETQYF.

With respect to this clone: Other DNA variants within this sample encode the same CDR3. The chain uses TRBV6-1 and TRBJ2-7; no firm D call. The germline V gene has CDR1 MNHNS and CDR2 SASEGT. V was clipped by 0 bases and J by 4 bases, with 1 base between them. The CDR3 loop spans 11 amino acids. The CDR3 coding sequence is TGTGCCAGCAGTGAAGCGTACGAGCAGTACTTC. Its protein product is CASSEAYEQYF.

The J gene is TRBJ1-4, the V gene TRBV21-1; the listed D gene, TRBD1, was not tested against the DNA. TRBV21-1 is marked as a pseudogene. The CDR3 contains 12 residues. CDR3 loop: CASDRADEKLFF. The DNA of the CDR3 is TGTGCCAGCGACAGGGCTGATGAAAAACTGTTTTTT.

This clone was counted only a few times. This sequence joins TRBV29-1 and TRBJ2-7; D gene unclear. This CDR3 is built from 16 residues. CDR1 and CDR2 (germline): SQVTM, ANQGSEA. V lost 1 base and J 1 base, leaving 17 bases between the germline ends. The CDR3 sequence is CSVEGGDGFLSYEQYF. The CDR3 DNA follows: TGCAGCGTTGAAGGGGGTGATGGATTTCTTTCCTACGAGCAGTACTTC.

This chain's CDR3 is CASGTLAGIRGSDYGYTF. CDR3 bases: TGTGCCAGCGGAACATTAGCGGGGATAAGAGGGAGCGACTATGGCTACACCTTC. The rearrangement links TRBV28 to TRBJ1-2; no clear D. The V end lost 8 bases, the J end lost 3 bases, and 28 bases lay between the germline ends. Germline V gene lookup returns CDR1 MDHEN and CDR2 SYDVKM. The CDR3 consists of 18 residues.

The chain recombines TRBV19 with TRBJ1-4, with D tentatively TRBD1 (5 bases). This CDR3 has 14 amino acids. V shed 5 bases and J shed 12 bases, with 19 bases lying between them. The germline gives CDR1 LNHDA, CDR2 SQIVND (reference sequence). The CDR3 DNA sequence: TGTGCCAGTAGTGCTCGACAGTCATCGTCGGAACTGTTTTTT. This codes for CASSARQSSSELFF.

This clone was observed once. This chain's CDR3 is CASSYSEGYNEQFF. The CDR3 bases are TGTGCCAGCAGTTACTCAGAGGGTTACAATGAGCAGTTCTTC. The V and J genes are TRBV6-6 and TRBJ2-1; a weak D match, TRBD2 (5 bases). The V gene's germline CDR1 is MNHNY and CDR2 SVGAGI (reference sequence). With 0 bases removed from V and 4 bases from J, the gap between germline ends came to 7 bases. The CDR3 is made up of 14 amino acids.

The V and J genes are TRBV28 and TRBJ2-3; D not certain. There are 14 residues in the CDR3. Trimming removed 5 bases from V and 1 base from J, with 10 bases in between. The V gene's germline CDR1 is MDHEN and CDR2 SYDVKM. The CDR3 sequence: CASSPDVGTDTQYF. The CDR3, as DNA: TGTGCCAGCAGTCCTGATGTGGGCACAGATACGCAGTATTTT.

V usage is TRBV7-2 and J usage is TRBJ2-2; 7 bases fit TRBD1. This CDR3 comprises 15 residues. Germline V lookup: CDR1 SGHTA, CDR2 FQGNSA. Germline trimming cut 4 bases from V and 2 bases from J; bases unmatched to any gene: 4. CDR3 in DNA: TGTGCCAGCAGCTACGGGACAGTCAACACCGGGGAGCTGTTTTTT. Translation gives CASSYGTVNTGELFF.